The 9 T cell receptor beta chains reported below all come from one sample, sequenced in a study of identical twins. Via MiXCR, TCRdb re-called the 5' RACE reads, giving one row per CDR3 protein. The sample holds approximately 1.8 million distinct CDR3 sequences, 25% to 35% seen once. Sequencing input: cord blood. The source is a newborn girl in good health.

The chain employs TRBV21-1 and TRBJ2-7; the DNA was not compared with TRBD1, the D call given in the table. TRBV21-1 is a pseudogene locus. CDR3 length: 16 amino acids. CDR3 residues: CASSKGGGQHQYEQYF. CDR3 DNA sequence: TGTGCCAGCAGCAAAGGCGGGGGACAGCATCAGTACGAGCAGTACTTC.

Remarks on this clonotype: At one of its ends the junction is not consistent with the germline gene, which may arise from a read error. This chain connects TRBV4-2 to TRBJ2-7; 7 positions match TRBD2. Germline CDR1 reads LGHNA; CDR2 reads YNFKEQ. This CDR3 contains 14 residues. Written as DNA, the CDR3 is TGTGCCAGCAGCCACGGGGAACTAGCGTACGAGCACTACTTC. It yields the protein CASSHGELAYEHYF.

This clonotype was detected only a few times. The genes are TRBV20-1 and TRBJ2-7; D remains unclear. The ends were cut back, 0 bases at V and 4 bases at J, with 10 bases in the middle. Germline CDR1 is DFQATT and CDR2 is SNEGSKA (reference sequence). The CDR3 runs to 13 residues. In nucleotides, the CDR3 is TGCAGTGCTAGAGATCGGAACACGTACGAGCAGTACTTC. Encoded protein: CSARDRNTYEQYF.

The V and J genes are TRBV5-8 and TRBJ2-3; 12 bases are a match to TRBD2. The J segment lost 4 bases and the V segment lost 2 bases, leaving 8 bases of the junction unmatched. The germline CDR1 and CDR2 sequences are SGHTS and YDEGEE. This CDR3 comprises 17 residues. CDR3 sequence (DNA): TGTGCCAGCAGCTTCCCCACGGGACTAGCGGGCGCAGATACGCAGTATTTT. This gives the protein CASSFPTGLAGADTQYF.

As for this clonotype: An end of the junction does not agree with germline; a read error may underlie this. The chain recombines TRBV9 with TRBJ2-1; no firm D call. The length of the CDR3 is 16 residues. Germline CDR1 reads SGDLS; CDR2 reads YYNGEE. In DNA, the CDR3 is TGTACCAGCAGCGTAGGTTTGGGGAAAGGGTCGAATGAGCAGTTCTTC. Amino acids: CTSSVGLGKGSNEQFF.

The sample holds many counts of this clonotype. This rearrangement joins TRBV28 to TRBJ2-7; 7 nucleotides line up with TRBD2. Germline V gives CDR1 MDHEN, CDR2 SYDVKM. V was clipped by 10 bases and J by 0 bases; unmatched bases: 12. CDR3 size: 15 residues. The DNA for the CDR3 is TGTGCCACCGTCGGAGCGGGACTCTTCTCCTACGAGCAGTACTTC. It specifies CATVGAGLFSYEQYF.

A few counts support this clonotype. The chain carries TRBV5-5 and TRBJ2-7, with a tentative D call TRBD2 (6 bases). The DNA end lines up better with TRBJ2-4; the J call may be wrong. Germline V CDR1 and CDR2: SGHKS, YYEKEE (reference sequence). The CDR3 runs to 14 residues. The CDR3 nucleotides are TGTGCCAGCAGCTTGGCCCCGGGACTAAACATTCAGTACTTC. It translates to CASSLAPGLNIQYF.

This clonotype has at least ten counts. This rearrangement joins TRBV29-1 to TRBJ1-4; D is undetermined. The CDR3 runs to 13 residues. V was trimmed by 3 bases and J by 2 bases, leaving 7 bases between them. CDR1 SQVTM and CDR2 ANQGSEA come from the germline V gene. The CDR3 DNA sequence: TGCAGCGTTGAGGGGAAGACTAATGAAAAACTGTTTTTT. This sequence encodes CSVEGKTNEKLFF. Based on the CDR3 plus reference TRBV29-1 and TRBJ1-4, the full variable domain is SAVISQKPSRDICQRGTSLTIQCQVDSQVTMMFWYRQQPGQSLTLIATANQGSEATYESGFVIDKFPISRPNLTFSTLTVSNMSPEDSSIYLCSVEGKTNEKLFFGSGTQLSVL.

This clonotype was counted ten times or more. The V and J genes are TRBV10-3 and TRBJ2-1, with TRBD2 matching over 10 bases. The CDR3 is 13 amino acids. CDR1 and CDR2 (germline): ENHRY, SYGVKD. The ends lost 6 bases at V and 5 bases at J; junction bases unmatched: 1. DNA of the CDR3: TGTGCCATCAGGAGCGGGGGGGACAATGAGCAGTTCTTC. Its translation is CAIRSGGDNEQFF.